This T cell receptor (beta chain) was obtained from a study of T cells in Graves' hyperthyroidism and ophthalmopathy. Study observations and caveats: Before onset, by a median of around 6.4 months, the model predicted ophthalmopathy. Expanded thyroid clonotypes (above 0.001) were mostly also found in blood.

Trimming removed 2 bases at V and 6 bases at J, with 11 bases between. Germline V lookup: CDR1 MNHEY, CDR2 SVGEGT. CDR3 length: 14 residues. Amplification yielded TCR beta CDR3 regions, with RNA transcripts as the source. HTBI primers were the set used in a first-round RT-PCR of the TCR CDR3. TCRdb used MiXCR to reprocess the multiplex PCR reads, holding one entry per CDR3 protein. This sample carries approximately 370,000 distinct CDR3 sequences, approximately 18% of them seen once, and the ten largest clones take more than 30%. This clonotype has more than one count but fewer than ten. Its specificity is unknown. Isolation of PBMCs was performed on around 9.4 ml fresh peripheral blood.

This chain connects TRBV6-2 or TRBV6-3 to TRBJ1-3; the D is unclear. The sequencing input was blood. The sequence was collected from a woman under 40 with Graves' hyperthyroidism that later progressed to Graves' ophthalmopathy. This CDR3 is CASSYPGSKNTIYF. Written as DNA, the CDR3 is TGTGCCAGCAGTTACCCGGGAAGTAAAAACACCATATATTTT.